This TCR beta chain is from a study of cytomegalovirus exposure and HLA in healthy donors. Vbeta (60) and Jbeta (13) primers were used in the PCR. The method was immunoSEQ multiplex PCR; TCRdb's version includes in-frame clones alone and lacks a portion of them. The sample totals 190,000 or so clones. This CDR3 has 13 amino acids. The ends were cut back, 11 bases at V and 8 bases at J, with 21 bases in the middle. Germline V CDR1 and CDR2: MNHEY, SVGAGI. Findings and caveats of the study: One variant, a missense change in DCLRE1C, was linked in a later analysis to TCR beta V- and J-gene trimming. Later, an analysis showed that TCR beta chains associated with HLA were more clonally expanded than others that were equally common. TCR sequences were mostly rare, though some public TCRs occurred in many donors.

On this clone itself: Antigen: not known.

The sample taken for sequencing was PBMCs. The chain links TRBV6-5 to TRBJ1-2; maybe TRBD1 (6 bases). This TCR derives from a boy between 10 and 17 years old in good health and CMV-seronegative. The CDR3 bases are TGTGCCGGCGCCACCAGGGGACCTGGGGGCTACACCTTC. This sequence encodes CAGATRGPGGYTF.